This T cell receptor beta chain was profiled in a study of cytomegalovirus exposure and HLA in healthy donors (dated by TCRdb to about 2017). Some background on the complete study: An earlier analysis of several hundred of the donors reported about 300 Gb of sequence data and around 110 million unique TCR beta sequences obtained from around 170 million T cells. An early release that covered 640 HLA-typed donors contained 300 to 350 gigabases of sequencing data and around 80 million unique TCR sequences. Of the 300 to 400 genotyped donors, approximately 83% fell in the genetic ancestry cluster associated with self-reported Caucasian donors. The aim of the study was to test whether cataloging public T cell receptors could identify signatures of past pathogen exposure. The study used immunosequencing to profile the T cell repertoires of approximately 690 subjects and linked those repertoires to cytomegalovirus serostatus. A separate validation cohort of 100 to 150 different subjects was used in addition to the roughly 700-subject first cohort. To predict cytomegalovirus infection status, the study combined high-throughput TCR immunosequencing, statistical association of individual TCRs with disease status, and machine learning. A later analysis re-analyzed previously published TCR beta repertoires from about 730 donors and added high-resolution HLA genotyping to study TCR occurrence patterns. Rather than drawing on any new phenotypic data, the later analysis identified candidate immune exposures from TCR beta sequences and the way those sequences occurred across donors. To decide whether each TCR beta V gene segment behaved as functional or pseudogenic, an earlier analysis of over 500 of the donors relied on high-throughput TCR beta sequencing. Donor age, sex, ethnicity and CMV serostatus were collected together with the repertoire data. A later genetic analysis took genome-wide SNP genotypes for about three fifths of the 666 donors and used that subset as a discovery cohort. Every repertoire in the discovery cohort had been generated on one and the same sequencing platform. Both class I and class II loci were covered by HLA typing, at four-digit resolution. The number of typed donors differed by locus: about 620-640 for A, B, C, DRB1 and DQB1; 522 for DQA1; over 600 for DPA1; and some 430 for DPB1. A handful of DR-DQ haplotypes were handled as single units for association and clustering because linkage in the cohort was strong. Across under 500 genotyped donors of the cohort, an average of approximately 200,000 unique TCR beta nucleotide sequences per donor were sequenced, and roughly 20% of those sequences were non-productive.

The paper's findings and limits, for the study overall: In an earlier analysis of some 500 of the donors, most TCR beta V segments appeared in productive rearrangements about 87% or about 30% of the time, broadly matching IMGT annotations. The earlier analysis of almost 600 of the donors excluded roughly 16 rarely observed V segments, including chromosome 9 orphons, because counts were too low. Strong co-occurrence of HLA alleles, especially DR and DQ, made assigning TCR associations to individual alleles difficult. In a later analysis, most CMV-associated TCR beta chains were found to appear HLA-restricted, with HLA associations seemingly driven largely by CMV exposure. A cluster of highly shared sequence variants was judged likely to be a technical artifact of the sequencing pipeline. Cytomegalovirus status was reported to be diagnosed by the classifier with high specificity and sensitivity in both the original and validation cohorts. Specific HLA alleles were associated with around 18,000 TCR beta sequences at a false discovery rate of 0.05 in a later analysis. A further reported finding was that TCR beta sequences accurately predicted the HLA-A and HLA-B alleles for most subjects in the first cohort. Presence/absence analyses assumed roughly uniform sequencing depth across donors, an assumption that may not hold. Because HLA typing was missing for some donors at each locus, association tests included only the typed subset. A later genetic analysis associated a missense DCLRE1C variant with V-gene and J-gene trimming of TCR beta chains, and an independent cohort replicated the association. Correlated functional status among segregating V segments might be attributable to linkage disequilibrium, but an unknown experimental factor could not be ruled out. Immune exposure information for the cohort was limited to CMV serostatus. In a later analysis, HLA-associated TCR beta chains showed more clonal expansion and lower generation probabilities than non-associated chains that were equally common. Most TCR sequences were observed very rarely across donors, whereas some public TCRs were present in many individuals. Compared with the roughly 700-donor mean, donors in an Asian-associated ancestry cluster had fewer N-insertions in productive TCRs, according to a later genetic analysis. A later analysis reported that several top co-occurrence clusters appeared linked to parvovirus B19, influenza, CMV and Epstein-Barr virus. A few of the identified cytomegalovirus-associated TCR beta chains were confirmed in vitro to be specific for cytomegalovirus antigens. According to a later analysis, TCR association rates differed among HLA loci, with DRB1 alleles showing the most associated TCRs and HLA-C alleles showing the fewest. The cohort was sequenced for TCR beta chains only, and without alpha or paired-chain data the features that could be detected were limited. According to the authors, the approach could potentially be generalized to other disease states and immunological phenotypes. A total of 150 to 200 TCR beta chains were listed by the study as associated with cytomegalovirus.

Library preparation employed the immunoSEQ multiplex PCR assay. For the multiplex PCR, a mixture combining 60 forward primers for TCR Vbeta segments and 13 reverse primers for TCR Jbeta segments was used. A multiplex PCR assay on genomic DNA amplified the CDR3 region of rearranged TCR beta genes. The Illumina HiSeq System was used to sequence the amplified TCR beta libraries as 87-base-pair reads. The paper's processing steps were these. In a later analysis, around 80 million unique TCR beta chains were counted across the approximately 670 repertoires, and some 10 million of these chains were shared by at least two donors. Raw reads were error-corrected and collapsed into unique sequences by a nearest-neighbor algorithm in which closely related sequences were merged to remove PCR and sequencing errors. CDR3 sequences were aligned to IMGT reference sequences to assign V, D and J gene segments. For a sequence to be retained, at least a six-nucleotide match to both a V gene segment and a J gene segment was required. Rearrangements were classified as productive when the CDR3 lacked stop codons and remained in frame with V and J, and all other rearrangements were classified as non-productive. Following IMGT convention, CDR3 was defined as the stretch from the second conserved V-encoded cysteine up to the conserved J-encoded phenylalanine. Sequences without an unambiguous match to a single V gene segment were excluded from the earlier analysis of about 600 of the donors. An earlier analysis of approximately 590 of the donors called V segments functional above 56.7% productive rearrangements and segregating when the between-donor standard deviation exceeded 5%. A statistical classification framework was developed to diagnose cytomegalovirus status using the catalog of TCR beta chain sequences. V and J gene assignment, in a later analysis, came from comparing TCR nucleotide sequences with IMGT/GENE-DB human TR gene sequences. Using the TCRdist pipeline, a later analysis assigned CDR3 sequences along with most-parsimonious VDJ recombination scenarios. A later analysis defined each TCR beta chain by its CDR3 amino acid sequence plus V-gene family, and excluded reads lacking a unique V-gene family. To address suspected cross-contamination and a sequencing artifact, a later analysis removed 592 highly shared, low-generation-probability nucleotide sequences. In a later analysis, a clonal expansion index for each public chain was calculated from normalized within-repertoire ranks of inferred template counts. A later analysis computed generation probabilities with a VDJ recombination model fitted to out-of-frame rearrangements, and checked the results against IGoR. In a later analysis, TCR-TCR, TCR-HLA and TCR-CMV co-occurrence was scored with hypergeometric tests, and a repertoire-size bias correction was applied to TCR pairs. False discovery rates were estimated in a later analysis by permuting HLA or CMV assignments 20 times. In a later analysis, co-occurring TCRs were grouped using DBSCAN, with TCRdist sequence similarity added in when clustering inside HLA-allele-positive subsets. For co-occurrence clustering, repertoires with fewer than 30,000 or more than 120,000 public chains were excluded, along with four or five repertoires with anomalous nucleotide sharing. TCRdb mirrors the immuneACCESS table, restricted to in-frame sequences. Some clones are absent from its copies; in checked studies, under half trace to an unresolved V gene, and the reason for the others is unknown. The DNA was the basis for D and trimming; V, J and clone size are from that table. For this sample the table gives 80,000 or so clones, of which approximately 78% were detected only once. Around 4.3% of the sample is in the top ten clones.

For this clone: The specificity of this receptor is unknown. No quality values exist for individual bases; no much larger clone is one base distant.

The cohort comprised 710 or so healthy bone marrow donors. At the time of sampling, every cohort member was nominally healthy, though immune exposures that went unrecorded were likely present. The donor tested CMV seronegative and was one of the 352 seronegative cohort members. Each donor provided a peripheral blood sample, and peripheral blood mononuclear cells were used for TCR beta sequencing. Genomic DNA extraction from the blood cell samples was performed with the Qiagen DNeasy Blood Extraction Kit. The TCR originated in a middle-aged man in good health and CMV-seronegative. The sequenced material came from PBMCs.

For the CDR3, the sequence is CATSSRYGRVSYNEQFF. The DNA reads as follows: TGTGCCACCAGCAGTCGTTACGGGAGGGTTTCCTACAATGAGCAGTTCTTC. The chain is assembled from TRBV15 and TRBJ2-1; 8 bases in between match TRBD2. Including cysteine and phenylalanine, the CDR3 has 17 amino acids. The kept DNA is CDR3 alone, 51 bases in frame from the first base. Per the germline V gene (reference sequence), LNHNV is the CDR1 and YYDKDF is the CDR2. At the junction V is shortened by 3 bases and J by 1 base; bases outside the gene matches: 8.